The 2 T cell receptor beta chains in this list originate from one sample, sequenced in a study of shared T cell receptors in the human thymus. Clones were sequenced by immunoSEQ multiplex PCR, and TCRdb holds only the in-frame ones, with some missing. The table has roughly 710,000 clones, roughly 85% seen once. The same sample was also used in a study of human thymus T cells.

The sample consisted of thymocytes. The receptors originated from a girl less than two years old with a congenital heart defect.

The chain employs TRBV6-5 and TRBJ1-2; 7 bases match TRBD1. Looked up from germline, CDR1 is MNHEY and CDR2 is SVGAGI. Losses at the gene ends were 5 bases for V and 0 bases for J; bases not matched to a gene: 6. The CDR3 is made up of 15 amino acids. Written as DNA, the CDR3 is TGTGCCAGCAGTCCGCGGACAGGCCCTAACTATGGCTACACCTTC. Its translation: CASSPRTGPNYGYTF.

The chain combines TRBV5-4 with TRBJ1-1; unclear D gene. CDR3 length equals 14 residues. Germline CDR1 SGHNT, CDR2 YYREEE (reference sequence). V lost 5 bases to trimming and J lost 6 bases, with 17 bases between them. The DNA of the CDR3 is TGTGCCAGCAGGGACCGGGCCCGGGGTTCTGAAGCTTTCTTT. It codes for CASRDRARGSEAFF.